The rows below give T cell receptor beta chains drawn from one sample of a study of T cell responses to AZD1222 COVID-19 vaccine. The data were produced by immunoSEQ multiplex PCR, yet TCRdb's version contains in-frame clones alone and is incomplete. The top ten hold about 3% of the sample, which has 150,000 to 200,000 clones, around 87% seen once. This specimen was peripheral blood, taken on day 0 of MenACWY control vaccination. The receptors were sampled from an adult in good health. Each CDR3 is given with its conserved first and last residue. The D gene is left open where the match is weak. Size is omitted from some rows. Given values are once, few, many or a class for expanded clones.

j_call: TRBJ1-2; v_call: TRBV2; clone_size: .; d_call: .; cdr3_aa: CASSEGTSFDGYTF; cdr3_nt: TGTGCCAGCAGCGAAGGGACCTCCTTCGATGGCTACACCTTC
j_call: TRBJ1-3; v_call: TRBV19; clone_size: .; d_call: TRBD1; cdr3_aa: CASSPPYRGRDTIYF; cdr3_nt: TGTGCCAGTAGTCCGCCGTACAGGGGGCGGGACACCATATATTTT
j_call: TRBJ1-1; v_call: TRBV6-5; clone_size: .; d_call: .; cdr3_aa: CASSYKVYTEAFF; cdr3_nt: TGTGCCAGCAGTTACAAAGTATACACTGAAGCTTTCTTT
j_call: TRBJ1-1; v_call: TRBV7-2; clone_size: .; d_call: TRBD1; cdr3_aa: CASASGQATLKPFF; cdr3_nt: TGTGCCAGCGCTTCGGGACAGGCCACCCTAAAACCTTTCTTT
j_call: TRBJ1-6; v_call: TRBV28; clone_size: .; d_call: .; cdr3_aa: CASSGQQTGRDSPLHF; cdr3_nt: TGTGCCAGCAGTGGTCAGCAGACGGGACGGGATTCACCCCTCCACTTT
j_call: TRBJ2-7; v_call: TRBV5-1; clone_size: once; d_call: TRBD1; cdr3_aa: CASSPTPGQKVQYF; cdr3_nt: TGCGCCAGCAGTCCTACCCCGGGACAGAAGGTGCAGTACTTC
j_call: TRBJ2-7; v_call: TRBV2; clone_size: .; d_call: TRBD1; cdr3_aa: CASFRGQAFYEQYF; cdr3_nt: TGTGCCAGCTTCCGGGGACAGGCGTTCTACGAGCAGTACTTC
j_call: TRBJ2-2; v_call: TRBV24-1; clone_size: .; d_call: TRBD2; cdr3_aa: CATGRGAGDGELFF; cdr3_nt: TGTGCCACCGGGAGGGGCGCTGGTGACGGGGAGCTGTTTTTT
j_call: TRBJ2-3; v_call: TRBV5-1; clone_size: .; d_call: TRBD1; cdr3_aa: CASSLQVTGGTDTQYF; cdr3_nt: TGCGCCAGCAGCTTGCAGGTGACAGGGGGCACAGATACGCAGTATTTT
j_call: TRBJ1-2; v_call: TRBV28; clone_size: .; d_call: TRBD1; cdr3_aa: CASSRGTAGLYGYTF; cdr3_nt: TGTGCCAGCAGCCGAGGGACAGCGGGGCTCTATGGCTACACCTTC
j_call: TRBJ1-5; v_call: TRBV2; clone_size: .; d_call: .; cdr3_aa: CASATREGGQPQHF; cdr3_nt: TGTGCCAGCGCCACCAGGGAAGGCGGTCAGCCCCAGCATTTT
j_call: TRBJ2-5; v_call: TRBV3-1/TRBV3-2; clone_size: .; d_call: .; cdr3_aa: CASSQGQETQYF; cdr3_nt: TGTGCCAGCAGCCAAGGCCAAGAGACCCAGTACTTC
j_call: TRBJ1-3; v_call: TRBV7-9; clone_size: .; d_call: .; cdr3_aa: CASRPGLSGNTIYF; cdr3_nt: TGTGCCAGCAGACCGGGACTCTCTGGAAACACCATATATTTT
j_call: TRBJ1-5; v_call: TRBV30; clone_size: .; d_call: TRBD1; cdr3_aa: CAWRRTGMSNQPQHF; cdr3_nt: TGTGCCTGGAGGCGGACAGGGATGAGCAATCAGCCCCAGCATTTT
j_call: TRBJ1-5; v_call: TRBV4-2; clone_size: once; d_call: .; cdr3_aa: CASSQVAGKRNQPQHF; cdr3_nt: TGTGCCAGCAGCCAAGTGGCGGGCAAACGCAATCAGCCCCAGCATTTT
j_call: TRBJ2-7; v_call: TRBV2; clone_size: .; d_call: .; cdr3_aa: CASRSLVYEQYF; cdr3_nt: TGTGCCAGCAGAAGTTTAGTATACGAGCAGTACTTC
j_call: TRBJ2-7; v_call: TRBV7-9; clone_size: .; d_call: .; cdr3_aa: CASSLAASDEQYF; cdr3_nt: TGTGCCAGCAGCTTAGCGGCCAGCGACGAGCAGTACTTC
j_call: TRBJ1-2; v_call: TRBV4-2; clone_size: .; d_call: .; cdr3_aa: CASSQDHRNGYTF; cdr3_nt: TGTGCCAGCAGCCAAGACCACCGGAACGGCTACACCTTC
j_call: TRBJ2-6; v_call: TRBV29-1; clone_size: once; d_call: TRBD1; cdr3_aa: CSVGDRGPSGANVLTF; cdr3_nt: TGCAGCGTTGGGGACAGGGGGCCGTCTGGGGCCAACGTCCTGACTTTC
j_call: TRBJ2-1; v_call: TRBV28; clone_size: .; d_call: TRBD2; cdr3_aa: CASQRTSGSHEQFF; cdr3_nt: TGTGCCAGCCAGAGGACTAGCGGGAGCCATGAGCAGTTCTTC
j_call: TRBJ1-1; v_call: TRBV5-5; clone_size: .; d_call: TRBD1; cdr3_aa: CASSLVSGGSSEAFF; cdr3_nt: TGTGCCAGCAGCTTGGTTTCAGGGGGCTCTTCTGAAGCTTTCTTT
j_call: TRBJ1-5; v_call: TRBV21-1; clone_size: once; d_call: .; cdr3_aa: CASSNTPQQGGEPYSNQPQHF; cdr3_nt: TGTGCCAGCAGCAACACCCCTCAACAGGGCGGAGAGCCTTATAGCAATCAGCCCCAGCATTTT
j_call: TRBJ2-1; v_call: TRBV6-1; clone_size: .; d_call: .; cdr3_aa: CASSERQKDNEQFF; cdr3_nt: TGTGCCAGCAGTGAAAGACAGAAAGACAATGAGCAGTTCTTC
j_call: TRBJ2-7; v_call: TRBV7-8; clone_size: .; d_call: .; cdr3_aa: CASSLVLSSYEQYF; cdr3_nt: TGTGCCAGCAGCTTAGTTCTCAGCTCCTACGAGCAGTACTTC
j_call: TRBJ2-1; v_call: TRBV7-9; clone_size: few; d_call: .; cdr3_aa: CASSLPPERAYNEQFF; cdr3_nt: TGTGCCAGCAGCTTACCCCCCGAGCGGGCGTACAATGAGCAGTTCTTC
j_call: TRBJ2-7; v_call: TRBV27; clone_size: .; d_call: .; cdr3_aa: CASSKPNYEQYF; cdr3_nt: TGTGCCAGCAGTAAGCCAAACTACGAGCAGTACTTC
j_call: TRBJ1-2; v_call: TRBV28; clone_size: .; d_call: .; cdr3_aa: CASSLWRAALLTF; cdr3_nt: TGTGCCAGCAGTTTATGGAGGGCAGCACTACTAACCTTC
j_call: TRBJ2-3; v_call: TRBV7-6; clone_size: .; d_call: TRBD1; cdr3_aa: CASSLMTGRSTDTQYF; cdr3_nt: TGTGCCAGCAGCTTAATGACAGGGCGTAGCACAGATACGCAGTATTTT
j_call: TRBJ2-1; v_call: TRBV27; clone_size: .; d_call: .; cdr3_aa: CASSLRPSDRSSYNEQFF; cdr3_nt: TGTGCCAGCAGTTTAAGGCCTAGCGATAGGAGCTCCTACAATGAGCAGTTCTTC
j_call: TRBJ2-1; v_call: TRBV5-1; clone_size: .; d_call: .; cdr3_aa: CASGREGAGVEQFF; cdr3_nt: TGCGCCAGTGGCCGGGAGGGGGCGGGAGTTGAGCAGTTCTTC
j_call: TRBJ1-4; v_call: TRBV30; clone_size: once; d_call: TRBD1; cdr3_aa: CAWNRGFNEKLFF; cdr3_nt: TGTGCCTGGAACAGGGGATTTAATGAAAAACTGTTTTTT
j_call: TRBJ2-5; v_call: TRBV7-9; clone_size: .; d_call: TRBD2; cdr3_aa: CASSLGLAGGPETQYF; cdr3_nt: TGTGCCAGCAGCTTAGGGCTAGCGGGGGGTCCTGAGACCCAGTACTTC
j_call: TRBJ2-1; v_call: TRBV6-2/TRBV6-3; clone_size: many; d_call: TRBD2; cdr3_aa: CASSPSGESYNEQFF; cdr3_nt: TGTGCCAGCAGCCCGAGCGGGGAGTCCTACAATGAGCAGTTCTTC
j_call: TRBJ2-1; v_call: TRBV7-2; clone_size: .; d_call: TRBD2; cdr3_aa: CASGPGGLAGNNEQFF; cdr3_nt: TGTGCCAGCGGCCCGGGGGGACTAGCAGGTAACAATGAGCAGTTCTTC
j_call: TRBJ2-7; v_call: TRBV2; clone_size: .; d_call: .; cdr3_aa: CASSEEVGASSYEQYF; cdr3_nt: TGTGCCAGCAGTGAAGAGGTGGGGGCTAGCTCCTACGAGCAGTACTTC
j_call: TRBJ2-3; v_call: TRBV7-3; clone_size: once; d_call: .; cdr3_aa: CASSQTLGPQYF; cdr3_nt: TGTGCCAGCAGCCAAACCCTCGGGCCGCAGTATTTT
j_call: TRBJ1-4; v_call: TRBV9; clone_size: .; d_call: .; cdr3_aa: CASSVDGEVNEKLFF; cdr3_nt: TGTGCCAGCAGCGTAGACGGGGAGGTGAATGAAAAACTGTTTTTT
j_call: TRBJ1-4; v_call: TRBV7-2; clone_size: .; d_call: .; cdr3_aa: CASSFQGGYEKLFF; cdr3_nt: TGTGCCAGCAGCTTCCAGGGAGGCTATGAAAAACTGTTTTTT
j_call: TRBJ1-1; v_call: TRBV29-1; clone_size: .; d_call: .; cdr3_aa: CSVGGSVDKNTEAFF; cdr3_nt: TGCAGCGTTGGGGGGTCGGTCGACAAGAACACTGAAGCTTTCTTT
j_call: TRBJ1-1; v_call: TRBV9; clone_size: .; d_call: .; cdr3_aa: CASSPVISEAFF; cdr3_nt: TGTGCCAGCAGCCCAGTCATCTCTGAAGCTTTCTTT
j_call: TRBJ1-2; v_call: TRBV9; clone_size: .; d_call: .; cdr3_aa: CASSGRVGDGYTF; cdr3_nt: TGTGCCAGCAGCGGCAGGGTAGGCGATGGCTACACCTTC
j_call: TRBJ2-7; v_call: TRBV5-1; clone_size: .; d_call: .; cdr3_aa: CASSLKTSSYEQYF; cdr3_nt: TGCGCCAGCAGCTTAAAGACGAGCTCCTACGAGCAGTACTTC
j_call: TRBJ1-2; v_call: TRBV24-1; clone_size: .; d_call: .; cdr3_aa: CATSDQGLRNGYTF; cdr3_nt: TGTGCCACCAGTGATCAGGGACTGCGGAATGGCTACACCTTC
j_call: TRBJ2-7; v_call: TRBV29-1; clone_size: .; d_call: TRBD1; cdr3_aa: CSVEGNLQGAAYF; cdr3_nt: TGCAGCGTTGAAGGGAATCTACAGGGGGCTGCGTACTTC
j_call: TRBJ2-1; v_call: TRBV19; clone_size: .; d_call: .; cdr3_aa: CASSSGDYEQFF; cdr3_nt: TGTGCCAGTAGTAGCGGGGACTATGAGCAGTTCTTC
j_call: TRBJ2-7; v_call: TRBV12-3/TRBV12-4; clone_size: .; d_call: .; cdr3_aa: CASSLSHYEQYF; cdr3_nt: TGTGCCAGCAGTTTGTCCCACTACGAGCAGTACTTC
j_call: TRBJ2-5; v_call: TRBV27; clone_size: few; d_call: TRBD2; cdr3_aa: CASSPAGGGETQYF; cdr3_nt: TGTGCCAGCAGTCCAGCGGGAGGTGGAGAGACCCAGTACTTC
j_call: TRBJ2-7; v_call: TRBV20-1; clone_size: .; d_call: .; cdr3_aa: CSARLYEQYF; cdr3_nt: TGCAGTGCTAGGCTCTACGAGCAGTACTTC
j_call: TRBJ2-5; v_call: TRBV11-2; clone_size: .; d_call: TRBD2; cdr3_aa: CASSTWTSGGETQYF; cdr3_nt: TGTGCCAGCAGCACATGGACTAGCGGGGGAGAGACCCAGTACTTC
j_call: TRBJ1-1; v_call: TRBV12-5; clone_size: .; d_call: .; cdr3_aa: CASGSQGGRAFF; cdr3_nt: TGTGCTAGTGGTTCTCAGGGAGGTAGAGCTTTCTTT
j_call: TRBJ2-2; v_call: TRBV30; clone_size: .; d_call: .; cdr3_aa: CALTRDTGELFF; cdr3_nt: TGTGCCTTGACACGGGACACCGGGGAGCTGTTTTTT
j_call: TRBJ1-5; v_call: TRBV19; clone_size: .; d_call: .; cdr3_aa: CASMELGDRQPQHF; cdr3_nt: TGTGCCAGTATGGAACTGGGGGATCGTCAGCCCCAGCATTTT
j_call: TRBJ1-1; v_call: TRBV11-2; clone_size: .; d_call: .; cdr3_aa: CASSLGVNTEAFF; cdr3_nt: TGTGCCAGCAGCTTAGGAGTGAACACTGAAGCTTTCTTT
j_call: TRBJ1-2; v_call: TRBV28; clone_size: .; d_call: .; cdr3_aa: CASSGQMEAGYTF; cdr3_nt: TGTGCCAGCAGTGGGCAGATGGAGGCTGGCTACACCTTC
j_call: TRBJ2-3; v_call: TRBV19; clone_size: .; d_call: .; cdr3_aa: CASSRLTTSTDTQYF; cdr3_nt: TGTGCCAGTAGTAGACTAACAACAAGCACAGATACGCAGTATTTT